A single T cell receptor (beta chain) is shown here with its context. These data originate in a study of T cell responses to AZD1222 COVID-19 vaccine. Profiled with immunoSEQ multiplex PCR; TCRdb holds only in-frame clones, not every one. The table has around 260,000 clones, approximately 93% seen once. The sequencing here drew on peripheral blood, taken on day 0 of AZD1222 vaccination. The TCR sequence derives from an adult in good health.

The CDR3 DNA reads TGTGCCAGCTCACCAAGGACAGGGGCTGGGGCCAACGTCCTGACTTTC. Protein product: CASSPRTGAGANVLTF. V is TRBV18 and J is TRBJ2-6, with 9 bases identical to TRBD1. The CDR3 has 16 amino acids. V shed 2 bases and J 2 bases; nucleotides not matched to a gene: 1. Germline-derived CDR1 and CDR2 are KGHSH and LQKENI.